The 12 T cell receptor beta chains given below trace back to one sample, sequenced in a study of T cell responses to AZD1222 COVID-19 vaccine. Profiled with immunoSEQ multiplex PCR; TCRdb holds only in-frame clones, not every one. The sample contains fewer than 120,000 clones, around 81% of which appear only once. Sequencing was performed on peripheral blood, taken on day 0 of AZD1222 vaccination. These receptors came from an adult in good health.

The chain recombines TRBV3-1 (or the pseudogene TRBV3-2) with TRBJ2-5; 7 bases are shared with TRBD2. The CDR3 spans 19 residues. Losses at the gene ends were 0 bases for V and 9 bases for J; bases not matched to a gene: 22. From germline, CDR1 is LGHDT and CDR2 YNNKEL (reference sequence). The CDR3 bases are TGTGCCAGCAGCCAAGATTCCGGGCTAGCGGCCCTTCCCGGGGCGGCCCAGTACTTC. Residues: CASSQDSGLAALPGAAQYF.

The V and J genes are TRBV12-3 or TRBV12-4 and TRBJ1-5; D gene unclear. The CDR3 has 13 residues. Trimming pared 3 bases from V and 6 bases from J, leaving 9 bases between. CDR3: CASSFLVGQPQHF. CDR3 DNA: TGTGCCAGCAGTTTTTTGGTCGGTCAGCCCCAGCATTTT.

The genes are TRBV18 and TRBJ1-1, with 9 bases that match TRBD1. The V gene's germline CDR1 is KGHSH and CDR2 LQKENI. The ends lost 8 bases at V and 5 bases at J; junction bases unmatched: 6. The CDR3 loop spans 13 amino acids. The CDR3 nucleotides are TGTGCCAGCCGACAGGGGGAAGTTACTGAAGCTTTCTTT. It yields the protein CASRQGEVTEAFF.

The table lists this clone with a few counts. The CDR3 is CASSKIEVSYEQYF. The CDR3 DNA sequence: TGTGCCAGCAGCAAGATTGAGGTGTCCTACGAGCAGTACTTC. The chain employs TRBV6-2 or TRBV6-3 and TRBJ2-7; D uncertain. The CDR3 covers 14 residues. Germline CDR1 reads MNHEY; CDR2 reads SVGEGT. V shed 6 bases and J shed 1 base, with 13 bases lying between them.

The rearrangement uses TRBV2 and TRBJ1-2; 7 bases fit TRBD1. Germline V gene data show CDR1 as SNHLY and CDR2 as FYNNEI. The CDR3 is made up of 14 amino acids. V was clipped by 8 bases and J by 6 bases; unmatched bases: 12. The CDR3 DNA follows: TGTGCCAGCTTTCTCAGGGGGAGATTGAATGGCTACACCTTC. This sequence encodes CASFLRGRLNGYTF.

V usage is TRBV2 and J usage is TRBJ1-5, with unresolved D. In germline, CDR1 is SNHLY, CDR2 FYNNEI. The CDR3 extends over 13 amino acids. V lost 4 bases and J lost 1, with 5 bases in between. The CDR3 DNA sequence: TGTGCCAGCAGTGGGGAAAGCAATCAGCCCCAGCATTTT. Its translation: CASSGESNQPQHF. Supplemented by reference TRBV2 and TRBJ1-5, the full variable domain reads EPEVTQTPSHQVTQMGQEVILRCVPISNHLYFYWYRQILGQKVEFLVSFYNNEISEKSEIFDDQFSVERPDGSNFTLKIRSTKLEDSAMYFCASSGESNQPQHFGDGTRLSIL.

The genes are TRBV5-8 and TRBJ2-3, with TRBD1 matching 7 bases. The V gene's germline CDR1 is SGHTS and CDR2 YDEGEE. CDR3 length equals 18 residues. V trimming: 0 bases; J trimming: 2 bases; junction bases outside the gene matches: 12. CDR3 bases: TGTGCCAGCAGCTTGGGGCCTCTCGACAGGGTTTTCACAGATACGCAGTATTTT. Amino acid sequence: CASSLGPLDRVFTDTQYF.

The V gene is TRBV18, the J gene TRBJ2-2; D is perhaps TRBD2 (6 bases). The CDR3 spans 16 residues. Germline V gives CDR1 KGHSH, CDR2 LQKENI. The V and J ends lost 0 bases and 5 bases respectively, with 13 bases between them. The CDR3 nucleotides are TGTGCCAGCTCACCACCCCAGGGAAGCGGGACCGGGGAGCTGTTTTTT. Its protein product is CASSPPQGSGTGELFF.

The gene calls are TRBV7-2 and TRBJ2-7; D ambiguous. V was trimmed by 5 bases and J by 6 bases, leaving 8 bases between them. Germline loops: CDR1 SGHTA, CDR2 FQGNSA. The CDR3 has 11 residues. This CDR3 is CASSRLGEQYF. For the CDR3, the DNA is TGTGCCAGCAGCCGTCTTGGCGAGCAGTACTTC.

V and J are TRBV6-5 and TRBJ2-7; no firm D call. The CDR3 contains 15 residues. Trimming took 6 bases from V and 2 from J, leaving 17 bases between them. From germline, CDR1 is MNHEY and CDR2 SVGAGI. The CDR3 DNA reads as TGTGCCAGCAGGCATAAGTTGGGCAGCGCCTACGAGCAGTACTTC. As protein: CASRHKLGSAYEQYF.

This chain joins TRBV18 and TRBJ2-7; 10 bases line up with TRBD1. The CDR3 runs 16 residues. With V trimmed by 0 bases and J by 3 bases, 5 bases remained unmatched. Per germline, CDR1 KGHSH and CDR2 LQKENI. The CDR3 region is CASSPPSTGGFYEQYF. CDR3 bases: TGTGCCAGCTCACCACCCTCGACAGGGGGCTTCTACGAGCAGTACTTC.

The chain combines TRBV4-3 with TRBJ2-7, with D unresolved. Germline V CDR1 and CDR2: LGHNA, YSLEER. V lost 1 base and J lost 0, with 7 bases in between. The CDR3 has 14 residues. In DNA, the CDR3 is TGCGCCAGCAGCCAAGCTAGAGTCTCCTACGAGCAGTACTTC. This codes for CASSQARVSYEQYF.